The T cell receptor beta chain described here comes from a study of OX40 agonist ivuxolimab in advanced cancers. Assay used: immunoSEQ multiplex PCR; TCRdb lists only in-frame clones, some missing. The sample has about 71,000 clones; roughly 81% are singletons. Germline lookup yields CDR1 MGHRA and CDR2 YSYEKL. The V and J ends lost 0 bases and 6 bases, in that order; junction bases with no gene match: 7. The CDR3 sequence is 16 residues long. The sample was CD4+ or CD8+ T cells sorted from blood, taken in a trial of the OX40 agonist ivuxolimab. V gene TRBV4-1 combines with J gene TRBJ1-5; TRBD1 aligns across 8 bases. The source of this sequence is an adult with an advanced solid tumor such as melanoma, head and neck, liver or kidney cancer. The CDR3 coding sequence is TGCGCCAGCAGCCAAGATGCGGACAGGGTAGGTCAGCCCCAGCATTTT. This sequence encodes CASSQDADRVGQPQHF.